Below, 21 T cell receptor beta chains from the same sample are listed, as sequenced in a study of blood T cells in healthy people across ages. Sample-barcoded 5' priming and a J-beta primer mix drove a second PCR of 7 to 11 cycles. Each CDR3 protein gets one entry after TCRdb re-called the 5' RACE reads with MiXCR. The sample records 650,000 to 800,000 distinct CDR3 sequences, more than 40% being singletons. The sample comprised blood. These receptors originate from a man in his sixties in good health.

This clonotype was observed a handful of times. This sequence joins TRBV29-1 and TRBJ1-1; D gene ambiguous. The CDR3 has 13 amino acids. Germline CDR1 SQVTM, CDR2 ANQGSEA. The V gene lost 3 bases and the J gene lost 5 bases, with 13 bases spanning the gap. CDR3 sequence (DNA): TGCAGCGTTGACCGGCAGCAGCGGACTGAAGCTTTCTTT. As protein: CSVDRQQRTEAFF.

V and J are TRBV21-1 and TRBJ1-2. TRBV21-1 has pseudogene status. The CDR3 runs to 14 residues. The CDR3 sequence is CASSAKGCNYGYTF. The CDR3 nucleotides read TGTGCCAGCAGCGCCAAAGGGTGCAACTATGGCTACACCTTC.

This clonotype has just a few counts. The V call is TRBV5-1, the J call TRBJ2-7; 9 bases agree with TRBD1. This CDR3 has 16 residues. With V trimmed by 3 bases and J by 1 base, 8 bases remained unmatched. Per the germline V gene, CDR1 is SGHRS and CDR2 is YFSETQ. The CDR3 sequence is CASSSPPGTGSYEQYF. The CDR3 region has the DNA TGCGCCAGCAGCTCCCCCCCAGGGACAGGGTCCTACGAGCAGTACTTC.

This clonotype was seen more than once but under ten times. The V and J genes are TRBV6-1 and TRBJ2-6; D could derive from TRBD1 or TRBD2 (5 bases each). V lost 11 bases and J lost 1, with 18 bases in between. From germline, CDR1 is MNHNS and CDR2 SASEGT. The CDR3 extends over 16 amino acids. The CDR3 loop reads CAGGLDSRSGANVLTF. The CDR3 DNA reads as TGTGCCGGGGGATTAGACAGCCGATCTGGGGCCAACGTCCTGACTTTC.

Notes on this clonotype: One junction end disagrees with the germline gene, perhaps due to a read error. This sequence joins TRBV29-1 and TRBJ2-1; D is uncertain. From germline, CDR1 is SQVTM and CDR2 ANQGSEA. CDR3 length: 12 residues. DNA of the CDR3: TGCAGCTCGCGGAGCTCCTACAAAGAGCAGTTCTTC. Translation: CSSRSSYKEQFF.

The V gene is TRBV7-2, the J gene TRBJ1-2, with 9 positions matching TRBD1. The CDR3 sequence is 17 residues long. Germline values: CDR1 SGHTA, CDR2 FQGNSA. With V trimmed by 5 bases and J by 0 bases, 10 bases remained unmatched. CDR3 DNA: TGTGCCAGCAGCGGACCCGGGACAGGGACAACTAACTATGGCTACACCTTC. It is translated as CASSGPGTGTTNYGYTF.

In this sample, this clonotype turned up a few times. The chain uses TRBV18 and TRBJ2-3, with a possible D match to TRBD1 (5 bases). Deletions cut 6 bases from V and 0 bases from J, with 10 bases between. Per the germline V gene, CDR1 is KGHSH and CDR2 is LQKENI. This CDR3 has 14 residues. As DNA, the CDR3 is TGTGCCAGCTCCTATGACAGAAGCACAGATACGCAGTATTTT. As protein: CASSYDRSTDTQYF.

The chain carries TRBV5-1 and TRBJ2-5; D is undetermined. Germline V lookup: CDR1 SGHRS, CDR2 YFSETQ. There are 13 residues in the CDR3. Deletions cut 4 bases from V and 2 bases from J, with 9 bases between. In DNA, the CDR3 is TGCGCCAGCAGCGCGGACGCACAAGAGACCCAGTACTTC. This codes for CASSADAQETQYF.

This chain connects TRBV20-1 to TRBJ2-3; D gene unclear. Germline values: CDR1 DFQATT, CDR2 SNEGSKA (reference sequence). The CDR3 length is 12 residues. V was trimmed by 3 bases and J by 0 bases, leaving 4 bases between them. The CDR3, as DNA: TGCAGTGCTAGGTTGAGCACAGATACGCAGTATTTT. It encodes CSARLSTDTQYF.

The chain links TRBV6-5 to TRBJ2-3; 12 positions match TRBD2. V was pared by 6 bases and J by 7 bases, with 8 bases of the junction left unmatched. Germline assignment: CDR1 MNHEY and CDR2 SVGAGI. This CDR3 is 15 amino acids long. CDR3 amino acids: CASRGGLAGPNTQYF. The DNA of the CDR3 is TGTGCCAGCAGGGGGGGACTAGCGGGTCCAAATACGCAGTATTTT.

As concerns this clonotype: Since a much larger clone is just one base distant, this may be a read error. This rearrangement joins TRBV9 to TRBJ2-5; 9 bases map to TRBD1. The CDR3 covers 15 residues. Unmatched junction bases numbered 9, after V lost 3 bases and J lost 6 bases. CDR1 and CDR2 from the germline V gene are SGDLS and YYNGEE. CDR3 sequence: CASSEEDRGTKTQYF. The DNA for the CDR3 is TGTGCCAGCAGCGAAGAGGACAGGGGTACGAAGACCCAGTACTTC.

V and J are TRBV3-1 and TRBJ2-7; TRBD2 aligns across 8 bases. CDR3 length: 15 residues. CDR1 LGHDT and CDR2 YNNKEL come from the germline V gene (reference sequence). V trimming: 3 bases; J trimming: 3 bases; junction bases outside the gene matches: 7. The CDR3 region is CASSHAGLALYEQYF. The CDR3, as DNA: TGTGCCAGCAGCCATGCCGGACTAGCTCTCTACGAGCAGTACTTC.

The sample holds a few counts of this clonotype. V and J are TRBV3-1 and TRBJ1-2, with 8 bases fitting TRBD1. The CDR3 totals 17 residues. Germline assignment: CDR1 LGHDT and CDR2 YNNKEL (reference sequence). V trimming: 0 bases; J trimming: 6 bases; junction bases outside the gene matches: 12. The CDR3, as DNA: TGTGCCAGCAGCCAAGATCGGTTCCAGGGGGCCCTAGATGGCTACACCTTC. As protein: CASSQDRFQGALDGYTF.

This clonotype was recorded many times. The CDR3 spells CASSLGIGGANVLTF. CDR3 bases: TGTGCCAGCAGTTTAGGGATAGGGGGGGCCAACGTCCTGACTTTC. This chain connects TRBV12-3 or TRBV12-4 to TRBJ2-6; no clear D gene. Trimming removed 1 base from V and 4 bases from J, with 8 bases in between. The CDR3 loop spans 15 amino acids.

The chain is built from TRBV2 and TRBJ1-1; maybe TRBD1 (5 bases). CDR3 length equals 15 residues. Deletions cut 6 bases from V and 1 base from J, with 15 bases between. Germline-derived CDR1 and CDR2 are SNHLY and FYNNEI. The CDR3 spells CASSGPGKGNTEAFF. The CDR3 DNA reads as TGTGCCAGCAGCGGACCAGGGAAAGGGAACACTGAAGCTTTCTTT.

This clonotype was found a few times. The chain joins TRBV3-1 to TRBJ2-5; D possibly corresponds to TRBD1 (6 bases). The CDR3 sequence is 15 residues long. Trimming took off 2 bases at V and 1 base at J, with 11 bases between the two ends. Germline loops: CDR1 LGHDT, CDR2 YNNKEL (reference sequence). The DNA of the CDR3 is TGTGCCAGCAGCCAATTCGACAGGCTCCAAGAGACCCAGTACTTC. Translating gives CASSQFDRLQETQYF.

The table lists this clonotype with a few counts. The J gene is TRBJ1-1, the V gene TRBV20-1, with TRBD1 as a possible D gene (5 bases). The CDR3 spans 14 residues. In germline, CDR1 is DFQATT, CDR2 SNEGSKA (reference sequence). Trimming shortened V by 2 bases and J by 3 bases, and 13 bases separated the two germline ends. The CDR3 protein is CSARTGTGHTEAFF. DNA of the CDR3: TGCAGTGCTAGAACCGGGACTGGGCACACTGAAGCTTTCTTT.

The chain is built from TRBV9 and TRBJ1-6; 7 positions match TRBD1. Per germline, CDR1 SGDLS and CDR2 YYNGEE. The CDR3 sequence is 16 residues long. J lost 0 bases, V lost 4 bases, and 4 bases had no gene match. CDR3 nucleotide sequence: TGTGCCAGCAGCAAAAGACAGGGCTCCTATAATTCACCCCTCCACTTT. It yields the protein CASSKRQGSYNSPLHF. Using reference TRBV9 and TRBJ1-6 for the parts outside the CDR3, the full variable domain is DSGVTQTPKHLITATGQRVTLRCSPRSGDLSVYWYQQSLDQGLQFLIQYYNGEERAKGNILERFSAQQFPDLHSELNLSSLELGDSALYFCASSKRQGSYNSPLHFGNGTRLTVT.

This clonotype was detected only a few times. V usage is TRBV20-1 and J usage is TRBJ2-1; TRBD2 aligns across 11 bases. With 3 bases clipped from V and 0 bases from J, the junction kept 7 bases outside the gene matches. CDR1 is DFQATT and CDR2 is SNEGSKA in the germline V gene (reference sequence). CDR3 length: 17 residues. The CDR3 bases are TGCAGTGCTAGTGTAGCGGGGGGGAGAAGCTCCTACAATGAGCAGTTCTTC. Translating it yields CSASVAGGRSSYNEQFF.

This clonotype was recorded a few times. The chain joins TRBV12-3 or TRBV12-4 to TRBJ1-6, with 8 bases fitting TRBD1. V trimming: 6 bases; J trimming: 9 bases; junction bases outside the gene matches: 7. The CDR3 has 14 amino acids. This CDR3 reads CASSRQGTASPLHF. In DNA, the CDR3 is TGTGCCAGCAGCCGACAGGGGACGGCTTCACCCCTCCACTTT.

In its sample, this clonotype was seen many times. The chain combines TRBV10-3 with TRBJ2-5; the D gene is possibly TRBD1 (5 bases). Germline V lookup: CDR1 ENHRY, CDR2 SYGVKD. CDR3 length: 13 amino acids. Trimming removed 7 bases from V and 2 bases from J, with 11 bases in between. CDR3 bases: TGTGCCATCAACGCAGGGTGGCAAGAGACCCAGTACTTC. This encodes CAINAGWQETQYF.